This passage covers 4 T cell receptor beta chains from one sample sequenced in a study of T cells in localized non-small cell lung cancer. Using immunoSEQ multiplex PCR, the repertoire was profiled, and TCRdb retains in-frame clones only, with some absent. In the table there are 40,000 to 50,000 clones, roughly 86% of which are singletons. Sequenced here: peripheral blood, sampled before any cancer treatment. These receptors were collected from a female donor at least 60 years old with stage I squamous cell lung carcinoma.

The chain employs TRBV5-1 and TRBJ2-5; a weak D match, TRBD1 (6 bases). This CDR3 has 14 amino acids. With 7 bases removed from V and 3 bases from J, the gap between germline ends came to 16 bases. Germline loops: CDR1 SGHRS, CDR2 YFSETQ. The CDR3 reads CASGTVAGEETQYF. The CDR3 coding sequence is TGCGCCAGCGGAACCGTGGCAGGGGAAGAGACCCAGTACTTC.

The CDR3 DNA sequence: TGTGCCAGCAGTTTACGAAGACTTAGCACAGATACGCAGTATTTT. Translating gives CASSLRRLSTDTQYF. The V gene is TRBV27, the J gene TRBJ2-3, with D unresolved. The CDR3 covers 15 residues. Germline loops: CDR1 MNHEY, CDR2 SMNVEV (reference sequence). Trimming pared 2 bases from V and 0 bases from J, leaving 9 bases between.

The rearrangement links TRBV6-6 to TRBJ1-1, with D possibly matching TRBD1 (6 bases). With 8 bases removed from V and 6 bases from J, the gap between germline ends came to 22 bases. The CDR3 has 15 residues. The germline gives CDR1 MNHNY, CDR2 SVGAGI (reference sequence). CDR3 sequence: CASEGGGRGRAEAFF. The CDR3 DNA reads TGTGCCAGCGAGGGGGGGGGCAGGGGAAGGGCTGAAGCTTTCTTT.

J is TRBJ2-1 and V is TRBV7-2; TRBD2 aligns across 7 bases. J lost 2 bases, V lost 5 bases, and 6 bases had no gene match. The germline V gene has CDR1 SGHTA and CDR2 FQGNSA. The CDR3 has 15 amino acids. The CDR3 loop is CASSDTSATYNEQFF. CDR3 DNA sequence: TGTGCCAGCAGCGATACTAGCGCCACCTACAATGAGCAGTTCTTC.